This T cell receptor (beta chain) emerged from a study of T cell clonotyping in hematopoietic cell transplantation (dated by TCRdb to 2020 to 2023). For the wider study: In the study, 135 blood samples were gathered from approximately 33 consecutive transplant recipients and their related donors. Recruitment of patients ran from 2015 to early 2017, and follow-up continued until September 2020 or until death.

With the immunoSEQ assay, which is a bias-controlled multiplex PCR relying on V- and J-specific primers, TCR beta CDR3 regions were amplified from genomic DNA. A proprietary barcode and Illumina adapter sequences were added to the CDR3 amplicons in a second PCR step. An Illumina MiSeq instrument was used for sequencing of the CDR3 libraries. The authors' pipeline ran thus. Export and quality control were handled in immunoSEQ Analyzer 3.0, while downstream analyses relied on R Bioconductor and Immunarch. Repertoire metrics were calculated using only productive rearrangements within the normalized downsampled data set. Clonotypes larger than 5 templates in the normalized cohort were defined as pathologically expanded. Repertoire diversity was measured with the Inverse Simpson Index. The non-normalized data set was used for CMV-specificity analyses so that all clonotypes could be captured. TCRdb took over this immuneACCESS table, retaining in-frame rearrangements with V and J assigned. Such tables are incomplete; in checked studies, under half of the missing clones stem from an unresolved V gene, and the remainder is unexplained. That table furnishes V, J and clone size, whereas the DNA furnished D and trimming. For this sample there are about 3,600 clones; 55% to 75% appear just once. 4.5% to 7.5% of the sample rests with the top ten.

What this sample's time point label stands for: 30 days after allo-HCT. Blood from recipients was drawn about 28 days before transplant and again at days 30, 100 and 180 after transplant. Using Nuclei Lysis Solution, genomic DNA was extracted from unfractionated peripheral blood mononuclear cells that were either fresh or cryopreserved. As concerns this clone: This clone's antigen is unknown. The record has no base qualities; no much larger clone is one base away.

Study-wide findings and limitations: Only a small fraction of recipient repertoires overlapped donor repertoires, with over 95% appearing de novo at the given depth. Donor and pretransplant recipient Inverse Simpson Index values predicted broader posttransplant TCR repertoire diversity. Recipient TCR diversity fell after transplant, with pathologically expanded clonotypes rising progressively from day 30 to day 180. The sample size was limited, and because cells were not sorted, the contributions of CD4 and CD8 repertoires could not be separated.

The specimen was peripheral blood mononuclear cells, collected 30 days after allogeneic stem cell transplant. The receptor's source is a male patient aged 40-55 years who had an allogeneic stem cell transplant from an unrelated donor, so the T cells may come from the graft donor. Some clones in this sample may be carry-over from other donors' samples.

CDR3 sequence: CSALRGWPDTQYF. The nucleotide sequence reads as follows: TGCAGCGCCCTGCGGGGGTGGCCAGATACGCAGTATTTT. This chain joins TRBV29-1 to TRBJ2-3; 7 junctional bases match TRBD2. Trimmed from V: 7 bases; trimmed from J: 4 bases; junction bases lacking a gene match: 8. Counted from cysteine to phenylalanine, this CDR3 has 13 amino acids. Kept here is only the CDR3 DNA, which spans 39 bases and is read in frame from base 1. CDR1 and CDR2 are read off the germline V gene as SQVTM and ANQGSEA.